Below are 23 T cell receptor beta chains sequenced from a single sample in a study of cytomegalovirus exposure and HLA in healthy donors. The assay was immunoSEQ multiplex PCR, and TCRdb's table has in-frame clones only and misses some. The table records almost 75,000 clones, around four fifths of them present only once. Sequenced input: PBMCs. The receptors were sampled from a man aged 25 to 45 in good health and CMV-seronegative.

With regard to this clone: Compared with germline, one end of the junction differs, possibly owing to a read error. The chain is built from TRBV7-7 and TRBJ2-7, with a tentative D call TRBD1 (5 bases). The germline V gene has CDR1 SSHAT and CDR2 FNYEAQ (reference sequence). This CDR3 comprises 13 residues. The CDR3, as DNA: TGTGCTAGCAGCCCAGGGATTTCTAGCGAGCAGTACTTC. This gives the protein CASSPGISSEQYF. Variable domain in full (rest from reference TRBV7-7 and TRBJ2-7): GAGVSQSPRYKVTKRGQDVTLRCDPISSHATLYWYQQALGQGPEFLTYFNYEAQPDKSGLPSDRFSAERPEGSISTLTIQRTEQRDSAMYRCASSPGISSEQYFGPGTRLTVT.

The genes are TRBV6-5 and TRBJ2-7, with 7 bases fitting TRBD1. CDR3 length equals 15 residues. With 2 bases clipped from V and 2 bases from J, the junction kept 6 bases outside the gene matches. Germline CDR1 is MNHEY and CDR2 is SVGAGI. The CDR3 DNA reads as TGTGCCAGCAGTTACAATAGGGGGCTGACCTACGAGCAGTACGTC. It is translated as CASSYNRGLTYEQYV.

CDR3 DNA sequence: TGTGCCAGCAGCATACAGTTTAGCACAGATACGCAGTATTTT. This codes for CASSIQFSTDTQYF. The chain recombines TRBV11-2 with TRBJ2-3; D is undetermined. Germline CDR1 reads SGHAT; CDR2 reads FQNNGV. CDR3 length: 14 residues. V was shortened by 5 bases and J by 0 bases, with 9 bases between the two germline ends.

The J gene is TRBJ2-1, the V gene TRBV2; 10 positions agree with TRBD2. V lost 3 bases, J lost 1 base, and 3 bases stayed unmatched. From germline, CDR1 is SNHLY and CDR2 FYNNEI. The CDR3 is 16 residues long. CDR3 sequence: CASSDPSGRSYNEQFF. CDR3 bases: TGTGCCAGCAGTGATCCTAGCGGGAGATCCTACAATGAGCAGTTCTTC.

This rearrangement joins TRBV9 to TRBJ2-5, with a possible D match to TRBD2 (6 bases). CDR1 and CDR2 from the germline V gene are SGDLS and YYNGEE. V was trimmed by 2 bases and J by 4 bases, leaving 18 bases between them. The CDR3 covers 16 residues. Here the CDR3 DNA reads TGTGCCAGCAGCGTTTATCTCGGGGGAGTTGGAGAGACCCAGTACTTC. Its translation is CASSVYLGGVGETQYF.

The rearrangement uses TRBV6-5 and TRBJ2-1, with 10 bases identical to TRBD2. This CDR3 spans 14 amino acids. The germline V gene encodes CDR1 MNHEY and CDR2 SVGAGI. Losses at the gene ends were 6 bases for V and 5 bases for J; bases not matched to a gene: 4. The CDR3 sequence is CASRIAGGDNEQFF. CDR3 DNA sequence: TGTGCCAGCAGGATAGCGGGGGGCGACAATGAGCAGTTCTTC.

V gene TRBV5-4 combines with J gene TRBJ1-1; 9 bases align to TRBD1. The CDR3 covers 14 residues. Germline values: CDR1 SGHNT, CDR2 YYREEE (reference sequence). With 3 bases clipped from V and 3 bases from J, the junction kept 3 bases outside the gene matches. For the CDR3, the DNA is TGTGCCAGCAGCTGGGGACAGGGTGACACTGAAGCTTTCTTT. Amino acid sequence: CASSWGQGDTEAFF. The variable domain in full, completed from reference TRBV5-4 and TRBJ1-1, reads ETGVTQSPTHLIKTRGQQVTLRCSSQSGHNTVSWYQQALGQGPQFIFQYYREEENGRGNFPPRFSGLQFPNYSSELNVNALELDDSALYLCASSWGQGDTEAFFGQGTRLTVV.

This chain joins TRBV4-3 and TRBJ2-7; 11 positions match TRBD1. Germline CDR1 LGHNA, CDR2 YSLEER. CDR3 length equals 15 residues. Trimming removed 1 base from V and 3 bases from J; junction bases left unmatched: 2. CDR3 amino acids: CASSQGGQGVYEQYF. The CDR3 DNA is TGCGCCAGCAGCCAAGGGGGACAGGGGGTCTACGAGCAGTACTTC.

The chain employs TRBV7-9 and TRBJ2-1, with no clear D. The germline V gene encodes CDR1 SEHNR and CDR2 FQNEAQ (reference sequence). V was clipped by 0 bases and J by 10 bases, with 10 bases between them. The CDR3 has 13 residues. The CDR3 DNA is TGTGCCAGCAGCTTAGCGCTTAACACCGAGCAGTTCTTC. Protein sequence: CASSLALNTEQFF.

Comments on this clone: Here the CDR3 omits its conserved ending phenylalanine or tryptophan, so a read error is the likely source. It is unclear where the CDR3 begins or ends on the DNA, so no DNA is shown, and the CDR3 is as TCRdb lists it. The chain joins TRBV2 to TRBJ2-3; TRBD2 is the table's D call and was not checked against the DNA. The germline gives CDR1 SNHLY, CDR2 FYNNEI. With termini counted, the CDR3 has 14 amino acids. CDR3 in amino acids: CASNAGTAGLAGRG.

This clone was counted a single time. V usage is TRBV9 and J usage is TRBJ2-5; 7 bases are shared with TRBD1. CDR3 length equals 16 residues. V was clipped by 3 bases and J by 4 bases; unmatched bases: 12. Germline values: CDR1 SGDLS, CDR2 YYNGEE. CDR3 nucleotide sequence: TGTGCCAGCAGCGCCCGACAGGGACGATTGCGAGAGACCCAGTACTTC. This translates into CASSARQGRLRETQYF. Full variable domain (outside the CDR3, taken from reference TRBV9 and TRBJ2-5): DSGVTQTPKHLITATGQRVTLRCSPRSGDLSVYWYQQSLDQGLQFLIQYYNGEERAKGNILERFSAQQFPDLHSELNLSSLELGDSALYFCASSARQGRLRETQYFGPGTRLLVL.

CDR3 protein: CASSHAGDGELFF. The CDR3 bases are TGTGCCAGCAGTCACGCGGGGGACGGGGAGCTGTTTTTT. The V and J genes are TRBV7-3 and TRBJ2-2, with 7 positions matching TRBD2. CDR1 and CDR2 (germline): SGHTA, FQGTGA. The CDR3 runs 13 residues. V dropped 6 bases and J dropped 7; count of bases not matched to a gene: 5.

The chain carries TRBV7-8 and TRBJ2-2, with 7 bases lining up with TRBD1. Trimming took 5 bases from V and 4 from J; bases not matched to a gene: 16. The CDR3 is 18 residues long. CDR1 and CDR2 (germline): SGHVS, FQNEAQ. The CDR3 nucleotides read TGTGCCAGCAGCGAACAACTAAACAGGGGTCCTAGCACCGGGGAGCTGTTTTTT. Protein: CASSEQLNRGPSTGELFF.

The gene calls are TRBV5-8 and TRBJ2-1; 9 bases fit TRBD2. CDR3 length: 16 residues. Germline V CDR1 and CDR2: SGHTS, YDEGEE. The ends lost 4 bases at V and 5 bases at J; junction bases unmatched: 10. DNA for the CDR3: TGTGCCAGCAGCCGCCGAAGGGCTAGCGGGGACAATGAGCAGTTCTTC. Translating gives CASSRRRASGDNEQFF.

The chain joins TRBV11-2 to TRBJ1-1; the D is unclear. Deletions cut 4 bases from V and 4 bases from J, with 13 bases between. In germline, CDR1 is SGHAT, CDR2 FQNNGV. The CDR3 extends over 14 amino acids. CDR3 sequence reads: CASSSTYAGTEAFF. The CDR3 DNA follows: TGTGCCAGCAGCTCGACCTACGCGGGCACTGAAGCTTTCTTT. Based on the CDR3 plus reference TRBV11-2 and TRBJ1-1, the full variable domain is EAGVAQSPRYKIIEKRQSVAFWCNPISGHATLYWYQQILGQGPKLLIQFQNNGVVDDSQLPKDRFSAERLKGVDSTLKIQPAKLEDSAVYLCASSSTYAGTEAFFGQGTRLTVV.

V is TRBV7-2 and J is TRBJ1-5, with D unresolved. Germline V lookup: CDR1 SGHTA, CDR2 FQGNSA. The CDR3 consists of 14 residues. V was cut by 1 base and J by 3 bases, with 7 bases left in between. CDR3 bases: TGTGCCAGCAGCTTAGAATTCTACAATCAGCCCCAGCATTTT. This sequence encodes CASSLEFYNQPQHF.

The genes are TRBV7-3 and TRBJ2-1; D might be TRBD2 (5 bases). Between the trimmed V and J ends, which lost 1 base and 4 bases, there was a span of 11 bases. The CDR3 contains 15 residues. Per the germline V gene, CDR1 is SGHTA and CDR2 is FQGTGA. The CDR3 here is CASSLSFGEYNEQFF. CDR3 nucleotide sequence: TGTGCCAGCAGCTTAAGTTTCGGGGAGTACAATGAGCAGTTCTTC.

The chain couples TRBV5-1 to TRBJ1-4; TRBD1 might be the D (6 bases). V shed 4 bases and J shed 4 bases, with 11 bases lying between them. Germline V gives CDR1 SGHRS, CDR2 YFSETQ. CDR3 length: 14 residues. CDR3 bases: TGCGCCAGCAGCCTTCAGGGACATAATGAAAAACTGTTTTTT. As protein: CASSLQGHNEKLFF.

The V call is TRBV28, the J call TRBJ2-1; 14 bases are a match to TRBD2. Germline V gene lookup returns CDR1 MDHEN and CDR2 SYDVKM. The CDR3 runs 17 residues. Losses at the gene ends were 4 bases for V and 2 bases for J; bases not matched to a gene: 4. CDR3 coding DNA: TGTGCCAGCAGTTCCGGGACTAGCGGGGGAACCTACAATGAGCAGTTCTTC. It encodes CASSSGTSGGTYNEQFF.

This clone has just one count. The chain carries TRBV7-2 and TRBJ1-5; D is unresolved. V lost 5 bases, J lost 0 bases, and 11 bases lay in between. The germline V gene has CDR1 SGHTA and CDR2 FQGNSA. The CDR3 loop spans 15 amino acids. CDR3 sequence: CASSPIRGSNQPQHF. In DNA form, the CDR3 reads TGTGCCAGCAGCCCCATCCGGGGTAGCAATCAGCCCCAGCATTTT.

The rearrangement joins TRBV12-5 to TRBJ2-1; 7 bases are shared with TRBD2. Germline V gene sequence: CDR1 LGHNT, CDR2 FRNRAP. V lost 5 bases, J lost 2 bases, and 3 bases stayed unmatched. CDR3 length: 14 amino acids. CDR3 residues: CASGIGTTYNEQFF. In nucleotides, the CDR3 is TGTGCTAGTGGTATCGGGACTACCTACAATGAGCAGTTCTTC.

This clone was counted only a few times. The chain's CDR3 is CAWSGLYTGELFF. In nucleotides, the CDR3 is TGTGCCTGGAGTGGACTTTACACCGGGGAGCTGTTTTTT. This chain connects TRBV30 to TRBJ2-2; D is unclear. Germline V lookup: CDR1 GTSNPN, CDR2 SVGIG (reference sequence). V was trimmed by 1 base and J by 3 bases, leaving 6 bases between them. CDR3 length equals 13 residues.

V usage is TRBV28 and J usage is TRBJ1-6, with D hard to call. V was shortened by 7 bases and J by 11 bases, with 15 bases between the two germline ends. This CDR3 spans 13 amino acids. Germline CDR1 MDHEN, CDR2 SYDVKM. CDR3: CASTFVPSAPLHF. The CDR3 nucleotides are TGTGCCAGCACCTTCGTTCCTTCGGCACCCCTCCACTTT.